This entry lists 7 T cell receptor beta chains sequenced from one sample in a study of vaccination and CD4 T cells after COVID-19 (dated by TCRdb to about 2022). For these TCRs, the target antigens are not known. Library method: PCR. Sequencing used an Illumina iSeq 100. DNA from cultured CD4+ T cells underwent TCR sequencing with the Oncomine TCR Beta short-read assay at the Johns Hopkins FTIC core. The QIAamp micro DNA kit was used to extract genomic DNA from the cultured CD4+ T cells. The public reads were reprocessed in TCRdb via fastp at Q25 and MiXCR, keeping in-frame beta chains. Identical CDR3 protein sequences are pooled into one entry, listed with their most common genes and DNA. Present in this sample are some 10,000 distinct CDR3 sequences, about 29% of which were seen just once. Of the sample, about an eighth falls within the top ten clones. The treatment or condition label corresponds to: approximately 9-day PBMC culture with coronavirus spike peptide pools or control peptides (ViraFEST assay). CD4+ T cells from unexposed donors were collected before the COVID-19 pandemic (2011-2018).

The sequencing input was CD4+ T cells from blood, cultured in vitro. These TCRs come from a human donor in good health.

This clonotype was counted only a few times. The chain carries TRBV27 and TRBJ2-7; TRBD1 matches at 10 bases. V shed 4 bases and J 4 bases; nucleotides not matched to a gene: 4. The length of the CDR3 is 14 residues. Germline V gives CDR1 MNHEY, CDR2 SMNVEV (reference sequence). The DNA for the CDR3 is TGTGCCAGCAGTTACCGGGACAGGGGTTACGAGCAGTACTTC. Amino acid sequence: CASSYRDRGYEQYF.

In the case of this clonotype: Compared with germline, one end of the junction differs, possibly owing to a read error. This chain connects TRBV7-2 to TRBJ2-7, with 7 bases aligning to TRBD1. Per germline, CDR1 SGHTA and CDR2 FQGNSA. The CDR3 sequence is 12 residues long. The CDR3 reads CASRPTGTAYDF. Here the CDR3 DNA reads TGTGCCAGCAGACCTACCGGGACAGCTTACGACTTC.

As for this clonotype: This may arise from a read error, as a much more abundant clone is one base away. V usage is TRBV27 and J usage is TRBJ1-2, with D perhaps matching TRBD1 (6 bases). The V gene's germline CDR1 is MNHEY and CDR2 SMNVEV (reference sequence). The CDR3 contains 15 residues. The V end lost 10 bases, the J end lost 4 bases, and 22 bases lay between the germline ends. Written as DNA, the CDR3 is TGTGCCAACGGCGTACAAAGACAGGCCGGCTATGGCTACACCTTC. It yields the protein CANGVQRQAGYGYTF.

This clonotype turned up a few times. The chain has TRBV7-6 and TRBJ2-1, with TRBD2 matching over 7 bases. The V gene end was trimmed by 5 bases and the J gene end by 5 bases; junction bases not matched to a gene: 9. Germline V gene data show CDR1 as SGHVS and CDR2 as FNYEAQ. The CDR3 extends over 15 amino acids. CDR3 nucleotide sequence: TGTGCCAGCAGCCATGCCCGCGGGAGTAACAATGAGCAGTTCTTC. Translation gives CASSHARGSNNEQFF.

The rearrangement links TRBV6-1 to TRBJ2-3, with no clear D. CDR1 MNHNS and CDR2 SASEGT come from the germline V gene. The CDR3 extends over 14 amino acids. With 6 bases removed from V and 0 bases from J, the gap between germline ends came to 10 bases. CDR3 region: CASSPTTSTDTQYF. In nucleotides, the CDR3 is TGTGCCAGCAGCCCTACTACCAGCACAGATACGCAGTATTTT.

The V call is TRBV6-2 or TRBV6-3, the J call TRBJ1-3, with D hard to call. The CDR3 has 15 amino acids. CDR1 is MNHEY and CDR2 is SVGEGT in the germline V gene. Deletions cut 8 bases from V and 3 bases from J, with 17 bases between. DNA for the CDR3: TGTGCCAGCCGAAAGCAGAGGTCCCTTGGAAACACCATATATTTT. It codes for CASRKQRSLGNTIYF.

The DNA of the CDR3 is TGTGCCAGCAGTTATACGGATACTGGAAACACCATATATTTT. It specifies CASSYTDTGNTIYF. The chain is built from TRBV6-5 and TRBJ1-3; D not certain. The CDR3 loop spans 14 amino acids. The germline V and J ends were trimmed by 3 bases and 2 bases, with 8 bases remaining between them. Germline V lookup: CDR1 MNHEY, CDR2 SVGAGI.